Following are 3 T cell receptor beta chains from one sample sequenced in a study of T cell repertoires in aging, cancer and after chemotherapy. A mixed TRB-A/B primer pool amplified rearranged TRB by multiplex touch-down PCR. TCRdb reprocessed the multiplex PCR reads via MiXCR and lists one record per CDR3 protein. The repertoire consists of over a thousand distinct CDR3 sequences, with roughly 30% occurring once and the leading ten covering around 14%. TCR beta rearrangements were amplified from peripheral blood genomic DNA. Input material: blood. These receptor sequences come from a human donor with a solid tumor.

This clonotype rates as large. The V call is TRBV27, the J call TRBJ1-1; D gene uncertain. This CDR3 contains 13 residues. V lost 3 bases and J lost 1, with 6 bases in between. CDR1 MNHEY and CDR2 SMNVEV come from the germline V gene (reference sequence). The CDR3 DNA sequence: TGTGCCAGCAGTTTTAGAACGAACACTGAAGCTTTCTTT. The encoded protein is CASSFRTNTEAFF.

This clonotype was seen more than once but under ten times. The chain carries TRBV19 and TRBJ2-1; D is tentatively TRBD1 or TRBD2 (7 bases each). This CDR3 is 15 amino acids long. The V and J ends lost 1 base and 6 bases respectively, with 13 bases between them. CDR1 is LNHDA, CDR2 SQIVND, per germline (reference sequence). CDR3 in amino acids: CASSIGGGGSNEQFF. The DNA for the CDR3 is TGTGCCAGTAGTATAGGGGGAGGGGGCTCCAATGAGCAGTTCTTC.

This chain connects TRBV27 to TRBJ2-1; TRBD2 matches 7 bases. CDR1 is MNHEY, CDR2 SMNVEV, per germline (reference sequence). V shed 5 bases and J 3 bases; nucleotides not matched to a gene: 4. This CDR3 has 14 residues. The CDR3 region is CASSPQRDYNEQFF. For the CDR3, the DNA is TGTGCCAGCAGTCCTCAGCGGGACTACAATGAGCAGTTCTTC.